This T cell receptor beta chain was found in a study of a mutant IDH1 vaccine in newly diagnosed glioma (dated by TCRdb to the early 2020s). With regard to the full study: Patients were given eight vaccinations, in weeks 1, 3, 5, 7, 11, 15, 19 and 23, which matched visits V03 through V10. Before enrollment, most patients had been given radiochemotherapy with temozolomide as standard therapy, while the rest had received either radiotherapy alone or temozolomide alone. Of the approximately 30 treated patients, approximately 62% were male and around 40% were female, and a mean age of roughly 40 years was recorded. Six visits were used for peripheral blood collection: V03 (baseline), V05, V07, V10, V12 and V13. Vaccination began 4-6 weeks after radiotherapy alone, or alongside temozolomide cycles in the chemotherapy-containing groups. Longitudinal TCRB deep sequencing was done for about two dozen treated patients, wherever samples were available for exploratory analyses.

Of note for this clone: Its specific antigen is unknown. No base-level quality is on record; no much larger clone is a single base apart.

This sample's time point label indicates: week 23, last vaccination. A 20-mer mutant IDH1 peptide at 300 micrograms in Montanide made up each vaccine dose, which was injected subcutaneously together with topical imiquimod. All donors had newly diagnosed IDH1-mutant astrocytomas of WHO grade 3 or 4 that showed loss of nuclear ATRX. The samples were drawn from NOA16, a multicentre, single-arm, open-label phase I trial in Germany that tested a mutant IDH1 peptide vaccine in humans for the first time. Genomic DNA for TCRB sequencing was isolated from EDTA blood with the DNeasy Blood and Tissue Kit. The study at large found these results: The authors noted that analyses of patient blood samples could not be reproduced because of sample limitations. Changes in the top peripheral T cell clonotypes picked up by TCRB sequencing did not appear to be linked to pseudoprogression. Across multiple MHC alleles, vaccine-induced immune responses were seen in 93.3% of patients. Selection of PBMC samples for TCRB deep sequencing was based on availability.

Reading the germline V gene gives CDR1 SGHRS and CDR2 YFSETQ. The CDR3 starts with the cysteine, ends with the phenylalanine, and has 18 residues. The only DNA kept is the CDR3, 54 bases in frame from the first base. V has 0 bases trimmed and J has 8 bases trimmed; junction bases matching no gene number 15. To prepare the library, the immunoSEQ multiplex PCR assay was applied. The hsTCRB Kit was used according to the manufacturer's protocol to amplify rearranged TCR beta chain sequences. Sequencing of TCRB libraries was carried out on an Illumina MiSeq. As for the original processing: Demultiplexing, trimming and gene mapping were performed with the kit vendor's proprietary platform. This is the immuneACCESS table as TCRdb keeps it, with only in-frame sequences that have V and J called. A part of the clones is gone; compared with another copy, unresolved V genes explain less than half, and the rest is unexplained. V and J calls and clone size follow that table, whereas D and trimming were derived from the DNA. The sample profile shows about 54,000 clones; 87% of them were found once. Together, the top ten hold approximately 1.5% of the sample.

The sequence derives from a man aged 40-55 years with glioma. This material consisted of PBMCs, taken from a glioma patient whose treatment included an IDH1 peptide vaccine. The V and J genes are TRBV5-1 and TRBJ2-1; TRBD2 matches 9 bases in the middle. The CDR3 region has the sequence CASSLVPEGSSGIYEQFF. The sequenced DNA: TGCGCCAGCAGCTTGGTACCCGAGGGGTCTAGCGGGATCTATGAGCAGTTCTTC.